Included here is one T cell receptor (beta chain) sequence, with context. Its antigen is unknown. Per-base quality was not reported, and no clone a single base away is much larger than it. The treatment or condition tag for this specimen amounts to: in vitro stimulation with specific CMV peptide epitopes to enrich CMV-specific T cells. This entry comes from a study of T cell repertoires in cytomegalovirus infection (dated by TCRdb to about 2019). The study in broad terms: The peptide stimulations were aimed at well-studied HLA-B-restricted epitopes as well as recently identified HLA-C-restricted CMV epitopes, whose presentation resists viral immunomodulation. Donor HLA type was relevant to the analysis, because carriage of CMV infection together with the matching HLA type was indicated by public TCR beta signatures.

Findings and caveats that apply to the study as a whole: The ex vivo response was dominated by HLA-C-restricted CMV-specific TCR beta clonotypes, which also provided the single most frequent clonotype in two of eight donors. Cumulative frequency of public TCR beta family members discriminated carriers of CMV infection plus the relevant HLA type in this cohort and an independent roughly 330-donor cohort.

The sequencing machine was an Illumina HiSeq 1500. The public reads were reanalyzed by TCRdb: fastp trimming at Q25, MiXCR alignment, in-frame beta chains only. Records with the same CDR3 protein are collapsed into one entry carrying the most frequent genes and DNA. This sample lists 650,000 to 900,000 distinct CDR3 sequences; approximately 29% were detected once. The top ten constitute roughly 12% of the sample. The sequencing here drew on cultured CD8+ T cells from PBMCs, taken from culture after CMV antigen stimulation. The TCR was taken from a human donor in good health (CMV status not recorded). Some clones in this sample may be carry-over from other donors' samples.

The DNA reads as follows: TGTGCCACATACACCGAGACTTATGGCTACACCTTC. It is translated as CATYTETYGYTF. The receptor chain draws on TRBV7-9 and TRBJ1-2; the D gene assignment is ambiguous. From the germline V gene (reference sequence), CDR1 is SEHNR and CDR2 is FQNEAQ. The V and J ends are trimmed by 10 bases and 5 bases, leaving 14 bases between them. From cysteine to phenylalanine, the CDR3 is 12 amino acids long. The CDR3 DNA has 36 bases and is translated from base 1.